Shown below are 5 T cell receptor beta chains from a single sample sequenced in a study of T-cell reconstitution after alpha-beta-depleted transplantation in children. A library of TCRbeta sequences, prepared with unique molecular identifiers, was generated. From the PCR reads, TCRdb called clonotypes with MiXCR, one entry per CDR3 protein. Of around 670,000 distinct CDR3 sequences listed, about an eighth were seen once; the top ten hold 0.79%. The sample consisted of PBMCs, taken before TCRalphabeta/CD19-depleted stem cell transplant. The receptors originated from a girl aged 2-9 years with congenital amegakaryocytic thrombocytopenia, due to receive a stem cell transplant.

In its sample, this clonotype was seen a few times. The gene calls are TRBV18 and TRBJ1-1; D is ambiguous. Trimming took off 2 bases at V and 4 bases at J, with 11 bases between the two ends. This CDR3 contains 14 residues. The germline CDR1 and CDR2 sequences are KGHSH and LQKENI. CDR3 residues: CASSPRAGSTEAFF. The CDR3, as DNA: TGTGCCAGCTCACCAAGGGCTGGGAGCACTGAAGCTTTCTTT. Combining the CDR3 with reference TRBV18 and TRBJ1-1 gives the whole variable domain NAGVMQNPRHLVRRRGQEARLRCSPMKGHSHVYWYRQLPEEGLKFMVYLQKENIIDESGMPKERFSAEFPKEGPSILRIQQVVRGDSAAYFCASSPRAGSTEAFFGQGTRLTVV.

This clonotype was picked up many times. The rearrangement joins TRBV29-1 to TRBJ2-4, with 8 nucleotides matching TRBD2. Germline V gene lookup returns CDR1 SQVTM and CDR2 ANQGSEA. With V trimmed by 0 bases and J by 0 bases, 7 bases remained unmatched. The CDR3 contains 17 residues. CDR3 sequence (DNA): TGCAGCGTTGAAGATTGGTTGACTAGCGAAGCCAAAAACATTCAGTACTTC. This translates into CSVEDWLTSEAKNIQYF.

The table lists this clonotype with many counts. The rearrangement uses TRBV10-1 and TRBJ2-1; 12 bases are a match to TRBD2. The germline gives CDR1 WNHNN, CDR2 SYGVQD (reference sequence). Trimming cost V 7 bases and J 5 bases; bases outside gene matches: 3. The CDR3 covers 14 residues. CDR3 amino acids: CASTSSGRDNEQFF. CDR3 nucleotide sequence: TGCGCCAGCACATCTAGCGGGAGGGACAATGAGCAGTTCTTC.

The V call is TRBV29-1, the J call TRBJ1-1, with a possible D match to TRBD1 (5 bases). The CDR3 has 13 residues. The V gene's germline CDR1 is SQVTM and CDR2 ANQGSEA. The V end lost 3 bases, the J end lost 10 bases, and 18 bases lay between the germline ends. This chain's CDR3 is CSVEGRQAGGAFF. The CDR3 nucleotides are TGCAGCGTTGAGGGCAGGCAGGCGGGGGGAGCTTTCTTT.

This clonotype was counted at least ten times. V is TRBV7-2 and J is TRBJ2-3, with D possibly TRBD2 on 6 matching bases. CDR3 length equals 15 residues. Per the germline V gene, CDR1 is SGHTA and CDR2 is FQGNSA. V was pared by 5 bases and J by 2 bases, with 14 bases between. CDR3 DNA sequence: TGTGCCAGCAGCGCGCCGGGACTCTTCACAGATACGCAGTATTTT. Protein: CASSAPGLFTDTQYF.